The rows below give T cell receptor beta chains drawn from one sample of a study of blood T cell repertoires in COVID-19. The assay was immunoSEQ multiplex PCR, and TCRdb's table has in-frame clones only and misses some. The sample records approximately 260,000 clones, roughly three quarters being singletons. Sequenced sample: peripheral blood. The receptors derive from a woman aged 40-49 years with active or convalescent COVID-19. CDR3s include the opening cysteine and the closing phenylalanine or tryptophan. The D gene is left open where the match is weak.

CASSSSVGNTIYF,TRBV5-6,-,TRBJ1-3
CASRRDSTDTQYF,TRBV6-5,-,TRBJ2-3
CAWRKDMNTEAFF,TRBV30,-,TRBJ1-1
CAWSFSSGNTIYF,TRBV30,-,TRBJ1-3
CASSLGGTAGTDTQYF,TRBV11-2,-,TRBJ2-3
CASSHPTGPYGYTF,TRBV5-4,-,TRBJ1-2
CASSLNVGGDGTEAFF,TRBV5-1,-,TRBJ1-1
CASSNLRGYTF,TRBV19,-,TRBJ1-2
CASSPGAGGGTDTQYF,TRBV18,TRBD2,TRBJ2-3
CASSHAGWISPLHF,TRBV14,-,TRBJ1-6
CASSQETQLTYNSPLHF,TRBV4-1,-,TRBJ1-6
CASSQRRGGRNEQFF,TRBV3-1/TRBV3-2,TRBD2,TRBJ2-1
CATSRSSGTGYGYTF,TRBV24-1,TRBD1,TRBJ1-2
CASSPQGGDTIYF,TRBV4-1,TRBD1,TRBJ1-3
CASSVGTGYGYTF,TRBV2,TRBD1,TRBJ1-2
CASSPQGGAGNTIYF,TRBV18,-,TRBJ1-3
CASSLQGAKANYGYTF,TRBV7-2,TRBD1,TRBJ1-2
CASNSFTGNYGYTF,TRBV2,-,TRBJ1-2
CASSPGGAGNQPQHF,TRBV28,-,TRBJ1-5
CASRPEGDTQYF,TRBV2,-,TRBJ2-3
CASSVGTGLGAFF,TRBV9,TRBD1,TRBJ1-1
CASRQPPNQPQHF,TRBV19,-,TRBJ1-5
CASSESRRLYGYTF,TRBV10-1,-,TRBJ1-2
CASSFGGRGGSDTQYF,TRBV5-4,TRBD2,TRBJ2-3
CASRSGTGGTGELFF,TRBV11-2,TRBD1,TRBJ2-2
CASSRPDTNQPQHF,TRBV6-6,-,TRBJ1-5
CASSLGGADEKLFF,TRBV5-1,-,TRBJ1-4
CSVERGGAAFF,TRBV29-1,-,TRBJ1-1
CASSIEGASGNQPQHF,TRBV19,-,TRBJ1-5
CASTITQGLNTEAFF,TRBV28,-,TRBJ1-1
CAISRDREGTEAFF,TRBV10-3,TRBD1,TRBJ1-1
CASSVGQSGGYNEQFF,TRBV9,TRBD2,TRBJ2-1
CASSLSTNSPLHF,TRBV7-3,-,TRBJ1-6
CASSRGLAGGMETQYF,TRBV11-2,TRBD2,TRBJ2-5
CASSSVHTEAFF,TRBV28,-,TRBJ1-1
CASTLGQGSQPQHF,TRBV6-6,TRBD1,TRBJ1-5
CASSFLWGDRTGWFGYTQYF,TRBV28,TRBD1,TRBJ2-3
CASSQGQAYYGYTF,TRBV7-9,TRBD1,TRBJ1-2
CASSYSNYGYTF,TRBV12-3/TRBV12-4,-,TRBJ1-2
CASSPRGRGEKLFF,TRBV3-1/TRBV3-2,-,TRBJ1-4
CASSQEGRKGTEAFF,TRBV4-1,-,TRBJ1-1
CASSLVTAGGQETQYF,TRBV5-4,TRBD2,TRBJ2-5
CASSSLRDRGGFNYGYTF,TRBV28,TRBD1,TRBJ1-2
CASRSSGNTIYF,TRBV4-1,-,TRBJ1-3
CASSLGQKMQETQYF,TRBV11-2,-,TRBJ2-5
CASSLDRVETGELFF,TRBV7-7,TRBD1,TRBJ2-2
CASSYGASGGLNEQFF,TRBV6-5,TRBD2,TRBJ2-1
CASSDRGIMNTEAFF,TRBV11-2,TRBD1,TRBJ1-1
CASSDQGGTGELFF,TRBV27,-,TRBJ2-2
CASSYTSGGAGEQFF,TRBV6-5,TRBD2,TRBJ2-1
CASSPGTGSHEQYF,TRBV7-3,TRBD1,TRBJ2-7
CASSQEGTGITEAFF,TRBV4-1,TRBD1,TRBJ1-1
CASSVEEAYSGNTIYF,TRBV9,-,TRBJ1-3